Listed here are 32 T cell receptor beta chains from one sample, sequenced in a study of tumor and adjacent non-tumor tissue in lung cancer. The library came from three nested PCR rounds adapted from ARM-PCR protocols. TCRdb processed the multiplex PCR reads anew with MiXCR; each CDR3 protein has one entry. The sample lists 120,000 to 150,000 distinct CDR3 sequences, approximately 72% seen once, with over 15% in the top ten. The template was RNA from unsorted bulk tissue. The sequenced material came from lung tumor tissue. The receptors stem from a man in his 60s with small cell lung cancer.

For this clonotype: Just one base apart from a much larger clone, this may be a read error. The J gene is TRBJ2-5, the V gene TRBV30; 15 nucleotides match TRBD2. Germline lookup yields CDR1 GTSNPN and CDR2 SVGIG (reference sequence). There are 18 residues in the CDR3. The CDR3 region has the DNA TGTGTCTGGAGTGTTCGGACTAGCGGGAGGGTTCATCGGGAGACCCAGTACTTC. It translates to CVWSVRTSGRVHRETQYF.

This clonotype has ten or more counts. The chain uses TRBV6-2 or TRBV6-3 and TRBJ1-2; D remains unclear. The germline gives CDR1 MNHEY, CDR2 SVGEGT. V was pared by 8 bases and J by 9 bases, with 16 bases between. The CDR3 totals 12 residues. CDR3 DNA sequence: TGTGCCAGCCTCGGGTCCTCTCGGAGCTACACCTTC. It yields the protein CASLGSSRSYTF.

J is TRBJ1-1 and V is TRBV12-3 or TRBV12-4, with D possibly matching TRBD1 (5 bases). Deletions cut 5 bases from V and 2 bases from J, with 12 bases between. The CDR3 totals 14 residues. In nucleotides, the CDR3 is TGTGCCAGCAGTGTCGGGACGAGAAACACTGAAGCTTTCTTT. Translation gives CASSVGTRNTEAFF.

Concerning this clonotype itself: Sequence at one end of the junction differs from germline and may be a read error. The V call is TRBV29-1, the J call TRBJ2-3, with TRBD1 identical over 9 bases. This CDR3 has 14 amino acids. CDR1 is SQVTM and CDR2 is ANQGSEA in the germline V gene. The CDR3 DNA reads TGCAGCGTTGAAAGGGACAGGGCCACAGATACGAAGTATTTT. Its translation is CSVERDRATDTKYF.

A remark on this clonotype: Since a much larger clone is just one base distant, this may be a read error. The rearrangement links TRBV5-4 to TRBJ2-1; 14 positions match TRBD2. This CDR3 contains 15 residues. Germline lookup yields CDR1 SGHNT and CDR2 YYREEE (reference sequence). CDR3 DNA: TGTGCCAGCAGCGACGGGACTAGCGGGAGCGATGAGCACTTCTTC. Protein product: CASSDGTSGSDEHFF.

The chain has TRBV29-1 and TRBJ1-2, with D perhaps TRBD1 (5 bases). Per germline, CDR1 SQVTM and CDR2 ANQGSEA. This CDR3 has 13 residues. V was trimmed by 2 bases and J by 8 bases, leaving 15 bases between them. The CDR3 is CSVERQSGKGYTF. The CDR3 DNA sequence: TGCAGCGTTGAAAGACAGTCTGGTAAAGGCTACACCTTC.

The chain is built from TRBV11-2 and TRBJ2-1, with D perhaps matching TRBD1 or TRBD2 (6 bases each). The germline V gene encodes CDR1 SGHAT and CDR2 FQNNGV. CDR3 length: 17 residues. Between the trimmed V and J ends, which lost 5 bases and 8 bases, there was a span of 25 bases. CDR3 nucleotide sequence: TGTGCCAGCAGCCACCTCGCAGGGGCAAGGAGGGGCCATGAGCAGTTCTTC. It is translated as CASSHLAGARRGHEQFF.

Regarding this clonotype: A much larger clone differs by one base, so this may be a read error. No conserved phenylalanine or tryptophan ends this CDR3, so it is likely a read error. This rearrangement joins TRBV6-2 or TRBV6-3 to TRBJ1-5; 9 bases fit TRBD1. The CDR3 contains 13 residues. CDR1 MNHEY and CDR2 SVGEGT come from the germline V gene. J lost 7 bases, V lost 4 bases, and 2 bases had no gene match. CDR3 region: CASSLTGGQPQHY. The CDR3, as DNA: TGTGCCAGCAGTTTGACAGGGGGACAGCCCCAGCATTAT.

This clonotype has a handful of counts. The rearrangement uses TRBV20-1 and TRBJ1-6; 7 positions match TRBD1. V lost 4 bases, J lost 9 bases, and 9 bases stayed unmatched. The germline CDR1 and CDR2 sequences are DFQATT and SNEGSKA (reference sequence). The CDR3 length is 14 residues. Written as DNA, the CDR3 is TGCAGTGCTACAATGGACAGGATCAGTTCACCCCTCCACTTT. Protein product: CSATMDRISSPLHF.

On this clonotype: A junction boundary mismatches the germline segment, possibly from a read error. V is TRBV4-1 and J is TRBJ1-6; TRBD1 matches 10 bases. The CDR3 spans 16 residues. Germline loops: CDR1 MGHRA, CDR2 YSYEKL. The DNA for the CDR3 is TGCGCCAACAGCCATGGACAGGGGGTTTCCAATTCACCCCTCCTCTTT. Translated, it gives CANSHGQGVSNSPLLF.

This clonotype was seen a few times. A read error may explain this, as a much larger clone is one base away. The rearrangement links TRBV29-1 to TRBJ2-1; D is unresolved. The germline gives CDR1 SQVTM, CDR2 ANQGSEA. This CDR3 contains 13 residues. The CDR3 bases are TGCAGCGTTGGCCGCTCAGTATACAATGTGCAGTTCTTC. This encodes CSVGRSVYNVQFF.

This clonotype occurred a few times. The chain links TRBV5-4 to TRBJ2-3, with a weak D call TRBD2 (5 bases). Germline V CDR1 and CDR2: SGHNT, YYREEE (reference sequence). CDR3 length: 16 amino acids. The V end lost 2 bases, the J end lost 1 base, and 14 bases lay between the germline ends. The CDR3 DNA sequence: TGTGCCAGCAGCTTAGGAGGACTTGCGGGCACAGATACGCAGTATTTT. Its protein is CASSLGGLAGTDTQYF.

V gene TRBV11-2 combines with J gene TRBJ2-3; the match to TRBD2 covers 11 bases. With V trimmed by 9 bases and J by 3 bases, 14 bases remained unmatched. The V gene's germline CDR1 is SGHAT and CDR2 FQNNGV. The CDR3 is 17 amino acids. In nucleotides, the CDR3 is TGTGCCAGTATCTCACGGGGTAGCGGGAGGGGGACAGATACGCAGTATTTT. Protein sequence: CASISRGSGRGTDTQYF.

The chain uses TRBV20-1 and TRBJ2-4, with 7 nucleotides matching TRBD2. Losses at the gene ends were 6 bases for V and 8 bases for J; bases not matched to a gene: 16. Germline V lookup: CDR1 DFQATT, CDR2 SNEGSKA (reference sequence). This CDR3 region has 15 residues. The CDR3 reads CSAWPGLKNLDIQYF. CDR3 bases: TGCAGTGCGTGGCCGGGACTAAAAAATTTAGACATTCAGTACTTC.

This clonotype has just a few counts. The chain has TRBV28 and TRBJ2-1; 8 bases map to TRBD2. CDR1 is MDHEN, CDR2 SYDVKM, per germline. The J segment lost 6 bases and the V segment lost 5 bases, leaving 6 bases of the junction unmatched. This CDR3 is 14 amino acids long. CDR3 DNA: TGTGCCAGCAGTAACCCAGCGGGAGCCAATGAGCAGTTCTTC. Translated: CASSNPAGANEQFF.

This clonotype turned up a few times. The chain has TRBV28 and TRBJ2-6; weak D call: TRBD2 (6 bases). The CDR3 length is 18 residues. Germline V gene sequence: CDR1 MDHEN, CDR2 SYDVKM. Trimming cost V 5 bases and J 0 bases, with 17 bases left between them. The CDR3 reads CASSIIPGVFSGANVLTF. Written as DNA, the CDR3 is TGTGCCAGCAGTATAATTCCGGGGGTGTTCTCTGGGGCCAACGTCCTGACTTTC.

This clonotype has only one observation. The CDR3 nucleotides are TGTGCCAGCAGATCTACTTGCGGAGTGTCCTACGAGCAGTACTTC. Translation: CASRSTCGVSYEQYF. The chain links TRBV6-5 to TRBJ2-7; D unclear. The CDR3 is made up of 15 amino acids. The V end lost 6 bases, the J end lost 1 base, and 16 bases lay between the germline ends. The germline CDR1 and CDR2 sequences are MNHEY and SVGAGI.

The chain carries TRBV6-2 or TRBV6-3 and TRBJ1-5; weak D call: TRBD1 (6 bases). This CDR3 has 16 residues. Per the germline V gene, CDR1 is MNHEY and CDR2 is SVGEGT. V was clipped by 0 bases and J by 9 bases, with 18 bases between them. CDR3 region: CASSYSRGGGSPPQHF. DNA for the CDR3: TGTGCCAGCAGTTACTCCAGGGGCGGGGGCAGTCCGCCCCAGCATTTT.

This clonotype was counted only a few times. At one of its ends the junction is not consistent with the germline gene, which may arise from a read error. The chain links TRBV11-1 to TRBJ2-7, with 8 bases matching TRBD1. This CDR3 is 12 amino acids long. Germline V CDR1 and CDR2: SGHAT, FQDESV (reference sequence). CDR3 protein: CASSGQGRELYF. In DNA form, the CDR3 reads TGTGCCAGCAGCGGACAGGGTCGAGAGCTGTACTTC.

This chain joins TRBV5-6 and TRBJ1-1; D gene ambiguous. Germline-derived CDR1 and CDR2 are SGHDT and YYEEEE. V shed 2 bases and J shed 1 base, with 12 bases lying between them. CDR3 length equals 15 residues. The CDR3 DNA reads TGTGCCAGCAGCTTTCCGCCAGGAAAGAACACTGAAGCTTTCTTT. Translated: CASSFPPGKNTEAFF.

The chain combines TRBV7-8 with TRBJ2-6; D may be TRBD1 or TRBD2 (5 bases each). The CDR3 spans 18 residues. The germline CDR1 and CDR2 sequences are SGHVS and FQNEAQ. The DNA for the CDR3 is TGTATCAGCAGCCGGGACCTTACTACCAACTCTGGGGCCAACGTCCTGACTTTC. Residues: CISSRDLTTNSGANVLTF.

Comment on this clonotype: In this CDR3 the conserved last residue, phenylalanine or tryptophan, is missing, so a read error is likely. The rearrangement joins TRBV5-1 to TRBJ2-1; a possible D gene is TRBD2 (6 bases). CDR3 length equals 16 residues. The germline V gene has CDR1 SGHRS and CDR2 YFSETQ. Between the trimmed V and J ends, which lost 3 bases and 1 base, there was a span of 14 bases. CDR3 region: CASSSGDSTSYNEQFL. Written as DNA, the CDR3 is TGCGCCAGCAGCTCCGGGGACTCCACGTCCTACAATGAGCAGTTCTTG.

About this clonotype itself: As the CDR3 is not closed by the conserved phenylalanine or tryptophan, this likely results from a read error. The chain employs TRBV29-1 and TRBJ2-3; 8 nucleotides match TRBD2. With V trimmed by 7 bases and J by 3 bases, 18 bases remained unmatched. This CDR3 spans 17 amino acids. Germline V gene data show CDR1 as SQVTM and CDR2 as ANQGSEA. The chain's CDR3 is CSASGERERGLTDTQYL. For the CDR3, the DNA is TGCAGCGCCTCGGGGGAGCGGGAGCGTGGGTTGACAGATACGCAGTATTTA.

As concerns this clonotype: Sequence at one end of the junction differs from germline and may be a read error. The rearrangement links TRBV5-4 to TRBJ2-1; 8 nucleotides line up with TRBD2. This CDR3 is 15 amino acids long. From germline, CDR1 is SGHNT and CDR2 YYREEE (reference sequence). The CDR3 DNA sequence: TGTGCCAGCAGGGGGGGACTAGACTCCTACAATGAGCTGCTCTTC. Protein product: CASRGGLDSYNELLF.

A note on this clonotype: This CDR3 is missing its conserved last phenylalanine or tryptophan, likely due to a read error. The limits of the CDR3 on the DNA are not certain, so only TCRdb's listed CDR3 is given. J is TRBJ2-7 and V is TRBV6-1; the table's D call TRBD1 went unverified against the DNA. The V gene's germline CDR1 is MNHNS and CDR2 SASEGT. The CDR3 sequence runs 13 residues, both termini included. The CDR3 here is CASSEVPTGTEVL.

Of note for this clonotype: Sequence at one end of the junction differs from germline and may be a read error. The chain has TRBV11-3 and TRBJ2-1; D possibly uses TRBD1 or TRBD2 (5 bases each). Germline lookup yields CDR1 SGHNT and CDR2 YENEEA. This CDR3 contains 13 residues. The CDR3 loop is CASGGCSYDEQFF. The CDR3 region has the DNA TGTGCCAGTGGGGGATGCTCCTACGATGAGCAGTTCTTC. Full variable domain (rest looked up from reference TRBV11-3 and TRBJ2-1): EAGVVQSPRYKIIEKKQPVAFWCNPISGHNTLYWYLQNLGQGPELLIRYENEEAVDDSQLPKDRFSAERLKGVDSTLKIQPAELGDSAVYLCASGGCSYDEQFFGPGTRLTVL.

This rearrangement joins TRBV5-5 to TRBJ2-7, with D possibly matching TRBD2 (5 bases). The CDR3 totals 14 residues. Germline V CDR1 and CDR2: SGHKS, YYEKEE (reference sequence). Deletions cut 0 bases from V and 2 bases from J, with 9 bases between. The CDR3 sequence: CASSLAPSPYEQYV. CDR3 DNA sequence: TGTGCCAGCAGCTTGGCTCCTAGCCCCTACGAGCAGTACGTC.

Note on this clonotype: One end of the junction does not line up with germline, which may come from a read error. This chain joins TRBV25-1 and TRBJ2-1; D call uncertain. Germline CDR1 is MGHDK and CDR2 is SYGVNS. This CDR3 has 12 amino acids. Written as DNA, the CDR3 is TGTGCCAGCAGTCACGCCCAGGATGAGCAGCTCTTC. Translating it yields CASSHAQDEQLF.

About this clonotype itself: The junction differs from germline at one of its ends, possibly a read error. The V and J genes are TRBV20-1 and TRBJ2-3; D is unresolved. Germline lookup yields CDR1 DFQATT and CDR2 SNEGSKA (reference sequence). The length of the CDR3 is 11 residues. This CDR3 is CSAGPTDTRYF. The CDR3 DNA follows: TGCAGTGCCGGCCCCACAGATACGCGGTATTTT.

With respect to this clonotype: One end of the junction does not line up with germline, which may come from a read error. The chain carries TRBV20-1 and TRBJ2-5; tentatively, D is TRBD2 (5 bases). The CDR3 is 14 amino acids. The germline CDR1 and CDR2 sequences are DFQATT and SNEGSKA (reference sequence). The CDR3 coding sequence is TGTAGTGCTAACCCGCAGGACTTAAGAGAGACCCAGTACTTC. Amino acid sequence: CSANPQDLRETQYF.

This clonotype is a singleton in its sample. This CDR3 is CATSAPDREREYSNQPQHF. DNA for the CDR3: TGTGCCACCAGTGCCCCCGACAGGGAGAGGGAGTATAGCAATCAGCCCCAGCATTTT. The genes are TRBV24-1 and TRBJ1-5, with TRBD1 matching over 7 bases. V lost 5 bases, J lost 0 bases, and 15 bases stayed unmatched. Germline V gene data show CDR1 as KGHDR and CDR2 as SFDVKD. CDR3 size: 19 residues.

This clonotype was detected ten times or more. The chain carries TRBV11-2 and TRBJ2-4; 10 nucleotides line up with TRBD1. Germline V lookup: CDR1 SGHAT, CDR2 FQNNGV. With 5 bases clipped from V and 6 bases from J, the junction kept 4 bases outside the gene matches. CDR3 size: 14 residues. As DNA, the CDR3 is TGTGCCAGCAGCCGCCGGGACAGGGGAAACATTCAGTACTTC. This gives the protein CASSRRDRGNIQYF.